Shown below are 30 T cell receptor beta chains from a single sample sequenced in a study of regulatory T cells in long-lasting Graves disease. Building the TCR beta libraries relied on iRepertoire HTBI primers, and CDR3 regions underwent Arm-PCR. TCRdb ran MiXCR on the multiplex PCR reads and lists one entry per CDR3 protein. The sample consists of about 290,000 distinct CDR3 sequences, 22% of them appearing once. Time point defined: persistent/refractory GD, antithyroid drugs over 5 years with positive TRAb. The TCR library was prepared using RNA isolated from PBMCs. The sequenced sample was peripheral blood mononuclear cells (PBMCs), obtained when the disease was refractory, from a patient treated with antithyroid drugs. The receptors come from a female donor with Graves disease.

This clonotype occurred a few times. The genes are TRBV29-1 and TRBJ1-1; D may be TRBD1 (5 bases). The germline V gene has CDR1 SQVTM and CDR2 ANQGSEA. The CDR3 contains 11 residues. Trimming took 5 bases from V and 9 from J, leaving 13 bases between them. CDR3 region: CSVHRDGKAFF. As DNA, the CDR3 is TGCAGCGTTCACCGGGACGGCAAAGCTTTCTTT.

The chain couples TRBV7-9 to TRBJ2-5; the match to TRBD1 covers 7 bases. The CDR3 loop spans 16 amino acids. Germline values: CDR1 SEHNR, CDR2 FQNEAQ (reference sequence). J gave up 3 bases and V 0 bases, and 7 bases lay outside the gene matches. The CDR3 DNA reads TGTGCCAGCAGCTTAGCTCGGGACAGCGCGGAAGAGACCCAGTACTTC. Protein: CASSLARDSAEETQYF.

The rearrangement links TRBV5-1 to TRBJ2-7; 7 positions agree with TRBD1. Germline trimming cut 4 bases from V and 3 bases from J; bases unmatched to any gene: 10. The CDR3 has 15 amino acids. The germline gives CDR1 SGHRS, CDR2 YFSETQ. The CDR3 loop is CASSPGRDSDYEQYF. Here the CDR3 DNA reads TGCGCCAGCAGCCCGGGACGGGACAGTGACTACGAGCAGTACTTC.

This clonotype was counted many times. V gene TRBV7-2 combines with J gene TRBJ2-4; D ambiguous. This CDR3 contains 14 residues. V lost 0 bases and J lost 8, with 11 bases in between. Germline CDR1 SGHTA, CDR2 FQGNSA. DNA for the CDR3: TGTGCCAGCAGCTTAGCGCTAGGTGGGGACATTCAGTACTTC. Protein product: CASSLALGGDIQYF.

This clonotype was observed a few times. Written as DNA, the CDR3 is TGTGCCAGCAGCGCGAGCCAAGAGACCCAGTACTTC. Its protein is CASSASQETQYF. V gene TRBV7-8 combines with J gene TRBJ2-5; D is uncertain. The germline CDR1 and CDR2 sequences are SGHVS and FQNEAQ. The CDR3 runs 12 residues. Trimming removed 5 bases at V and 1 base at J, with 5 bases between. The full variable domain, in which reference TRBV7-8 and TRBJ2-5 provide the parts outside the CDR3, is GAGVSQSPRYKVAKRGQDVALRCDPISGHVSLFWYQQALGQGPEFLTYFQNEAQLDKSGLPSDRFFAERPEGSVSTLKIQRTQQEDSAVYLCASSASQETQYFGPGTRLLVL.

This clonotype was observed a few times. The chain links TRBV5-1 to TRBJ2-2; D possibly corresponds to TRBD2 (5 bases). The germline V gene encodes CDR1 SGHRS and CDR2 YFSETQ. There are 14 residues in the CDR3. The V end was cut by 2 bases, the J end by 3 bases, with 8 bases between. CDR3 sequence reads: CASSFKGDTGELFF. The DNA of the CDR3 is TGCGCCAGCAGCTTCAAGGGAGACACCGGGGAGCTGTTTTTT.

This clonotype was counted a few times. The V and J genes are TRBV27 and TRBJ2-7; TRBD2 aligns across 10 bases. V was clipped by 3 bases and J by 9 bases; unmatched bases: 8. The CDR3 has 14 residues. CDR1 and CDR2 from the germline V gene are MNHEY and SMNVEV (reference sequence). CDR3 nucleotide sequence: TGTGCCAGCAGTTTTTCGGCTAGCGGGGGATGGCAGTACTTC. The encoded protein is CASSFSASGGWQYF.

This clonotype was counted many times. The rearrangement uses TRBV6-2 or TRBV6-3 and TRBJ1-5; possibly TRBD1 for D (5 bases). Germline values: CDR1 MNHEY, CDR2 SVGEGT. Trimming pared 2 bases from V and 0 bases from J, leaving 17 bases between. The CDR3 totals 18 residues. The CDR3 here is CASSYRRDGTYSNQPQHF. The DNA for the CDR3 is TGTGCCAGCAGTTACCGCCGGGACGGAACTTATAGCAATCAGCCCCAGCATTTT.

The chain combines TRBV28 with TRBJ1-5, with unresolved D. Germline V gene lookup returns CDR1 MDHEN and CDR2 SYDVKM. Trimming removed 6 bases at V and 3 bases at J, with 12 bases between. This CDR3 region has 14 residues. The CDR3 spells CASRSTRINQPQHF. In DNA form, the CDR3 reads TGTGCCAGCAGGTCTACACGGATCAATCAGCCCCAGCATTTT.

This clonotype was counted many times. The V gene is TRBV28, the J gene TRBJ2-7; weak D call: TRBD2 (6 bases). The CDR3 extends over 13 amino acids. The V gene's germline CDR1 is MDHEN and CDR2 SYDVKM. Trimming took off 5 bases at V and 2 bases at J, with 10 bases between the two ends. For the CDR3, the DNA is TGTGCCAGCAGTCTAGCGTCCACCTACGAGCAGTACTTC. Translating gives CASSLASTYEQYF.

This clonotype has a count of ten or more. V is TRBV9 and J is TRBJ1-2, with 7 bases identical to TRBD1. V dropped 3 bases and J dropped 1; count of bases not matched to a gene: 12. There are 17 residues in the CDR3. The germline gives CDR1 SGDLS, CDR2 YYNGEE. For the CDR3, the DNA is TGTGCCAGCAGCGCTTTGGAAGGGGGCGGTGATAACTATGGCTACACCTTC. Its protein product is CASSALEGGGDNYGYTF.

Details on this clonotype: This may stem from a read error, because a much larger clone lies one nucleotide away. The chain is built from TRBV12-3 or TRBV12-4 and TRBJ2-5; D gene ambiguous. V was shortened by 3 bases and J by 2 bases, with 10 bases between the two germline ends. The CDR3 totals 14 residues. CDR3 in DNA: TGTGCCAGCAGTTTTCTTTTGGAACAAGAGACCCAGTACTTC. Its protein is CASSFLLEQETQYF.

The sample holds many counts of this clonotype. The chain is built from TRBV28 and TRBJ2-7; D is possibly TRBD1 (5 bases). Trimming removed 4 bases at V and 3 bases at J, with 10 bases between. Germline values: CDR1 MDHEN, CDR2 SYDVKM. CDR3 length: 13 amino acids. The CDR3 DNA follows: TGTGCCAGCAGTTCTCGGACAATCTACGAGCAGTACTTC. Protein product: CASSSRTIYEQYF.

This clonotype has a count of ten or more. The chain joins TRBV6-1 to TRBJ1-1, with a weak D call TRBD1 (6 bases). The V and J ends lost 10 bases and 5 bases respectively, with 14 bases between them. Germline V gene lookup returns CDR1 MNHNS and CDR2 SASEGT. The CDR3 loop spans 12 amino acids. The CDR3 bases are TGTGCCAAAGGGGGGGGTAGTACTGAAGCTTTCTTT. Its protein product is CAKGGGSTEAFF.

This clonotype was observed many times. CDR3 DNA sequence: TGTGCCAGCAGCTTGGGCGGGGGATACGGCTACACCTTC. Encoded protein: CASSLGGGYGYTF. The V gene is TRBV28, the J gene TRBJ1-2, with a possible D match to TRBD1 (5 bases). The germline V and J ends were trimmed by 6 bases and 8 bases, with 16 bases remaining between them. The CDR3 has 13 amino acids. Germline V gene lookup returns CDR1 MDHEN and CDR2 SYDVKM.

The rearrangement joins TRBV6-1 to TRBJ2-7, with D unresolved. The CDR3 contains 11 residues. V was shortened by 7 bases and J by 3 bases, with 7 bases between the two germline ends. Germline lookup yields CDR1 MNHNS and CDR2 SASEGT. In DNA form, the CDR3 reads TGTGCCAGCATTGCCAGCTACGAGCAGTACTTC. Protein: CASIASYEQYF.

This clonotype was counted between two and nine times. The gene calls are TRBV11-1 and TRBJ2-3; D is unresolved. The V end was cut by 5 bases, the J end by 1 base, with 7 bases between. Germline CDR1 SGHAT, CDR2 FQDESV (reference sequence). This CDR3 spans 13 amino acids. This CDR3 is CASSLRGTDTQYF. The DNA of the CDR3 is TGTGCCAGCAGCCTTCGGGGCACAGATACGCAGTATTTT.

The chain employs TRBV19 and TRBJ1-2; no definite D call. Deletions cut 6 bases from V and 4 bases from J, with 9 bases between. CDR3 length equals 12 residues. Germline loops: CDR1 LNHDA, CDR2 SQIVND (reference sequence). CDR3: CASRSSIYGYTF. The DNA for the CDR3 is TGTGCCAGTAGGAGCAGCATCTATGGCTACACCTTC.

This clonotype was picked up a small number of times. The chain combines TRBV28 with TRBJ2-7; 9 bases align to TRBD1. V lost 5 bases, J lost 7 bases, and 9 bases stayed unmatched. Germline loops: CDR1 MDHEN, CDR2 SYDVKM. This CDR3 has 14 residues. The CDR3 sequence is CASSTGQGRVEQYF. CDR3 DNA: TGTGCCAGCAGTACCGGACAGGGGAGGGTGGAGCAGTACTTC.

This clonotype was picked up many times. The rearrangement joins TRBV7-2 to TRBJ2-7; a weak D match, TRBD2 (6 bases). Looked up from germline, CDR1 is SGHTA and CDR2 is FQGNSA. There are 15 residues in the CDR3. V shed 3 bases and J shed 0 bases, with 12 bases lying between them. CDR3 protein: CASSFLAYSSYEQYF. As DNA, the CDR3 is TGTGCCAGCAGCTTCCTAGCGTATAGCTCCTACGAGCAGTACTTC.

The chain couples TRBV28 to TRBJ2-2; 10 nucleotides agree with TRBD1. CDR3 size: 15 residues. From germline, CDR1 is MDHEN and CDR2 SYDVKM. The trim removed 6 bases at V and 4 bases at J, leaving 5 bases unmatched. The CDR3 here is CASRPGTGVTGELFF. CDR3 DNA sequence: TGTGCCAGCAGACCCGGGACAGGGGTCACCGGGGAGCTGTTTTTT.

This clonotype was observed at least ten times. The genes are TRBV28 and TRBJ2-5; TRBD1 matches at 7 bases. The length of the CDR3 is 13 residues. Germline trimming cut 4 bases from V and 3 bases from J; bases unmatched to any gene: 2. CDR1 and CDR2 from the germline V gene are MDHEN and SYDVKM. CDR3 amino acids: CASSSGTEETQYF. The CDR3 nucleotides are TGTGCCAGCAGTTCCGGGACAGAAGAGACCCAGTACTTC.

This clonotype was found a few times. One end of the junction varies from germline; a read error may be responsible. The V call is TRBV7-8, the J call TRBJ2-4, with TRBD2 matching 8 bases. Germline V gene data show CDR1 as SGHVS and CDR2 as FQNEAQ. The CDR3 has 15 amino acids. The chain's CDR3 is CASSVAGKAKNIQYF. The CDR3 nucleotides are TGTGCCAGCAGCGTAGCGGGGAAAGCCAAAAACATTCAGTACTTC.

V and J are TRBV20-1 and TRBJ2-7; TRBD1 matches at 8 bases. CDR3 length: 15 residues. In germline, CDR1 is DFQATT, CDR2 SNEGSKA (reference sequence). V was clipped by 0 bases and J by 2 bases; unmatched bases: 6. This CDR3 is CSARDQQGGPYEQYF. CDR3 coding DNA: TGCAGTGCTAGAGACCAACAGGGGGGCCCCTACGAGCAGTACTTC.

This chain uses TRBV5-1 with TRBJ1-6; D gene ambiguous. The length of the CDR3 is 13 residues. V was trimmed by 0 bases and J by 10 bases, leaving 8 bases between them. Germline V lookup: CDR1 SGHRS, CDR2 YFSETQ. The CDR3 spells CASSLARNSPLHF. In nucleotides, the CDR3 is TGCGCCAGCAGCTTGGCCAGGAACTCACCCCTCCACTTT.

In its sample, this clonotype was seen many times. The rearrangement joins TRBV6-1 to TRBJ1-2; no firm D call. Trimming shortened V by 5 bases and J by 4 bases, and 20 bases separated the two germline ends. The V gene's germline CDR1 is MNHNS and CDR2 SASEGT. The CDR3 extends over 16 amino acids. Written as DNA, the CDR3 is TGTGCCAGCAGTCTAACACGGACCGGGCGGACCTATGGCTACACCTTC. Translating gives CASSLTRTGRTYGYTF.

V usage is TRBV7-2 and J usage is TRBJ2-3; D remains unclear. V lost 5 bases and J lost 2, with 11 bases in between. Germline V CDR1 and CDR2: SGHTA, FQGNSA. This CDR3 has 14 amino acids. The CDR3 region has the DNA TGTGCCAGCAGCCTCCGGGCCACCACAGATACGCAGTATTTT. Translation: CASSLRATTDTQYF.

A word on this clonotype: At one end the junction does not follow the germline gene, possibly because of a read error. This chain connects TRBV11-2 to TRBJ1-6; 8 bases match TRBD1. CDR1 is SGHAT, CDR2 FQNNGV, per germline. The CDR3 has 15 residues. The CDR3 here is CASSQAQGAYSPLHF. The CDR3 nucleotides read TGCGCCAGCAGCCAAGCGCAGGGGGCCTATTCACCCCTCCACTTT.

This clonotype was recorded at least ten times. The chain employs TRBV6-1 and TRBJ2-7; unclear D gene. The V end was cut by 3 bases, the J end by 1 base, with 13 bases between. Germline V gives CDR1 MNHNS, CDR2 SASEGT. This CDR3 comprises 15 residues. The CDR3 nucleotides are TGTGCCAGCAGTGATTGGGTTGCAGCGTCCTACGAGCAGTACTTC. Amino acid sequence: CASSDWVAASYEQYF.

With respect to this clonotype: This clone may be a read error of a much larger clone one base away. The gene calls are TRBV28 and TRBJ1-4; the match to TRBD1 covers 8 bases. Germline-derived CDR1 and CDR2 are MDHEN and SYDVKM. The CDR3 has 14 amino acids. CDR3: CASFGTGFNVKLFF. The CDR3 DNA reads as TGTGCCAGCTTTGGGACAGGATTTAATGTAAAACTGTTTTTT.